These 28 T cell receptor beta chains were all obtained from the same sample, sequenced in a study of cytomegalovirus exposure and HLA in healthy donors. The PCR had 60 Vbeta and 13 Jbeta primers. Data came from immunoSEQ multiplex PCR; TCRdb stores just in-frame clones and leaves some out. This sample has 130,000 or so clones, with approximately 74% found just once. The specimen sequenced was PBMCs. The receptors were gathered from a middle-aged man in good health and CMV-seropositive.

This rearrangement joins TRBV11-2 to TRBJ2-7; 9 bases are a match to TRBD2. V was pared by 3 bases and J by 3 bases, with 9 bases of the junction left unmatched. Looked up from germline, CDR1 is SGHAT and CDR2 is FQNNGV. This CDR3 region has 16 residues. The CDR3 DNA reads TGTGCCAGCAGCTTCCTCGCTAGCGGGACCAGCTACGAGCAGTACTTC. Protein sequence: CASSFLASGTSYEQYF.

This sequence joins TRBV27 and TRBJ2-3; possibly TRBD2 for D (5 bases). Germline CDR1 and CDR2: MNHEY and SMNVEV (reference sequence). V was cut by 6 bases and J by 5 bases, with 9 bases left in between. The CDR3 sequence is 12 residues long. The DNA of the CDR3 is TGTGCCAGCAGGGGCCGGGGAGATACGCAGTATTTT. Amino acids: CASRGRGDTQYF.

The V gene is TRBV13, the J gene TRBJ1-2; D gene uncertain. CDR1 is PRHDT and CDR2 is FYEKMQ in the germline V gene (reference sequence). Between the trimmed V and J ends, which lost 4 bases and 0 bases, there was a span of 6 bases. This CDR3 comprises 13 residues. In nucleotides, the CDR3 is TGTGCCAGCAGCTCCGGGACTAACTATGGCTACACCTTC. This sequence encodes CASSSGTNYGYTF.

The rearrangement uses TRBV11-2 and TRBJ2-7, with 7 bases aligning to TRBD1. In germline, CDR1 is SGHAT, CDR2 FQNNGV. The CDR3 is 12 residues long. With 5 bases clipped from V and 6 bases from J, the junction kept 4 bases outside the gene matches. The CDR3 spells CASSQGVGEQYF. In nucleotides, the CDR3 is TGTGCCAGCAGCCAGGGGGTGGGCGAGCAGTACTTC. The entire variable domain, with the rest obtained from reference TRBV11-2 and TRBJ2-7, is as follows: EAGVAQSPRYKIIEKRQSVAFWCNPISGHATLYWYQQILGQGPKLLIQFQNNGVVDDSQLPKDRFSAERLKGVDSTLKIQPAKLEDSAVYLCASSQGVGEQYFGPGTRLTVT.

This chain uses TRBV4-2 with TRBJ2-3; 7 nucleotides agree with TRBD2. This CDR3 comprises 17 residues. CDR1 and CDR2 from the germline V gene are LGHNA and YNFKEQ. V lost 4 bases and J lost 2; bases outside the gene matches: 12. Here the CDR3 DNA reads TGTGCCAGCAGCCCCCTAAAGACTAGCTCCGCCACAGATACGCAGTATTTT. It yields the protein CASSPLKTSSATDTQYF.

The chain is built from TRBV5-1 and TRBJ1-1; a weak D match, TRBD1 (5 bases). Trimming shortened V by 4 bases and J by 1 base, and 23 bases separated the two germline ends. The CDR3 is 18 residues long. Looked up from germline, CDR1 is SGHRS and CDR2 is YFSETQ. Written as DNA, the CDR3 is TGCGCCAGCAGCCACGCAGGTTCGGTAGGGGCCCGGAACACTGAAGCTTTCTTT. Encoded protein: CASSHAGSVGARNTEAFF. Full variable domain (missing parts from reference TRBV5-1 and TRBJ1-1): KAGVTQTPRYLIKTRGQQVTLSCSPISGHRSVSWYQQTPGQGLQFLFEYFSETQRNKGNFPGRFSGRQFSNSRSEMNVSTLELGDSALYLCASSHAGSVGARNTEAFFGQGTRLTVV.

The rearrangement uses TRBV6-5 and TRBJ1-4; TRBD1 matches at 8 bases. Unmatched junction bases numbered 5, after V lost 0 bases and J lost 8 bases. In germline, CDR1 is MNHEY, CDR2 SVGAGI. The CDR3 contains 15 residues. CDR3: CASSYSGTGREKLFF. The CDR3 DNA follows: TGTGCCAGCAGTTACTCGGGGACAGGTCGGGAAAAACTGTTTTTT.

The chain recombines TRBV28 with TRBJ2-7; 8 bases align to TRBD1. V was clipped by 4 bases and J by 6 bases; unmatched bases: 5. Germline values: CDR1 MDHEN, CDR2 SYDVKM. The CDR3 contains 13 residues. CDR3 amino acids: CASSSTGVGEQYF. As DNA, the CDR3 is TGTGCCAGCAGTTCGACAGGGGTCGGCGAGCAGTACTTC.

This clone was observed a handful of times. The gene calls are TRBV5-1 and TRBJ2-1; weak D call: TRBD1 (5 bases). Germline V gene data show CDR1 as SGHRS and CDR2 as YFSETQ. The CDR3 is 16 residues long. V lost 2 bases and J 3 bases, leaving 15 bases between the germline ends. CDR3 loop: CASSLYRGEVYNEQFF. CDR3 nucleotides: TGCGCCAGCAGCTTATATAGGGGTGAAGTCTACAATGAGCAGTTCTTC.

The V gene is TRBV7-2, the J gene TRBJ1-4, with D hard to call. Deletions cut 1 base from V and 7 bases from J, with 4 bases between. The CDR3 spans 12 residues. Per germline, CDR1 SGHTA and CDR2 FQGNSA. CDR3 DNA sequence: TGTGCCAGCAGCTTAGGGGCTGAAAAACTGTTTTTT. Protein product: CASSLGAEKLFF.

This chain joins TRBV10-2 and TRBJ2-4; 7 bases map to TRBD1. V lost 6 bases and J lost 6; bases outside the gene matches: 8. This CDR3 is 14 amino acids long. Per germline, CDR1 WSHSY and CDR2 SAAADI. CDR3 region: CASRTGTDGNIQYF. Here the CDR3 DNA reads TGCGCCAGCAGAACCGGGACAGACGGAAACATTCAGTACTTC.

The chain couples TRBV30 to TRBJ1-2; a weak D match, TRBD1 (6 bases). This CDR3 contains 10 residues. CDR1 and CDR2 from the germline V gene are GTSNPN and SVGIG (reference sequence). V was cut by 3 bases and J by 11 bases, with 10 bases left in between. The CDR3 region has the DNA TGTGCCTGGAGGGGGAGGGGGTACACCTTC. This codes for CAWRGRGYTF.

CDR3 bases: TGTGCCAACATTCGAGGGGGGGCGGAAGGCTACACCTTC. Translating gives CANIRGGAEGYTF. J is TRBJ1-2 and V is TRBV28; D may be TRBD1 (6 bases). CDR1 and CDR2 from the germline V gene are MDHEN and SYDVKM. The CDR3 sequence is 13 residues long. V was clipped by 10 bases and J by 8 bases, with 20 bases between them.

This chain connects TRBV9 to TRBJ1-2; TRBD1 agrees at 10 bases. The ends lost 4 bases at V and 6 bases at J; junction bases unmatched: 6. The V gene's germline CDR1 is SGDLS and CDR2 YYNGEE. The CDR3 is made up of 14 amino acids. The CDR3 DNA follows: TGTGCCAGCAGCTCAAGACAGGGGGCGGATGGCTACACCTTC. Translation: CASSSRQGADGYTF.

The chain uses TRBV29-1 and TRBJ2-5, with 7 bases fitting TRBD1. The CDR3 has 12 residues. Germline CDR1 SQVTM, CDR2 ANQGSEA. Losses at the gene ends were 4 bases for V and 1 base for J; bases not matched to a gene: 0. The CDR3 DNA is TGCAGCGTTGGACAGGGCCAAGAGACCCAGTACTTC. This codes for CSVGQGQETQYF. The whole variable domain, remainder taken from reference TRBV29-1 and TRBJ2-5, is SAVISQKPSRDICQRGTSLTIQCQVDSQVTMMFWYRQQPGQSLTLIATANQGSEATYESGFVIDKFPISRPNLTFSTLTVSNMSPEDSSIYLCSVGQGQETQYFGPGTRLLVL.

This chain links TRBV9 with TRBJ2-1; 10 bases agree with TRBD2. Germline CDR1 and CDR2: SGDLS and YYNGEE. The CDR3 has 16 residues. The V segment lost 2 bases and the J segment 2 bases; nucleotides outside the gene matches: 4. CDR3 sequence reads: CASSVGLAVPYNEQFF. The CDR3 DNA sequence: TGTGCCAGCAGCGTCGGACTAGCGGTACCCTACAATGAGCAGTTCTTC.

This rearrangement joins TRBV5-1 to TRBJ2-2; D is unresolved. V was clipped by 5 bases and J by 0 bases, with 11 bases between them. The length of the CDR3 is 15 residues. Per germline, CDR1 SGHRS and CDR2 YFSETQ. The CDR3 sequence: CASRTDPANTGELFF. CDR3 in DNA: TGCGCCAGCAGAACTGATCCCGCGAACACCGGGGAGCTGTTTTTT.

CDR3 DNA: TGTGCCAGCAGTTTGGGGGCCAACGCGGCGGGAGAGACCCAGTACTTC. Its protein product is CASSLGANAAGETQYF. V usage is TRBV27 and J usage is TRBJ2-5, with D possibly TRBD1 on 6 matching bases. The CDR3 covers 16 residues. V was cut by 3 bases and J by 4 bases, with 18 bases left in between. Germline V gene sequence: CDR1 MNHEY, CDR2 SMNVEV (reference sequence).

Only a few counts were recorded for this clone. The chain is built from TRBV6-1 and TRBJ2-7, with TRBD1 as a possible D gene (6 bases). Germline lookup yields CDR1 MNHNS and CDR2 SASEGT. V was clipped by 4 bases and J by 1 base, with 20 bases between them. The CDR3 has 17 amino acids. CDR3 sequence: CASSGETGDIYSYEQYF. The DNA for the CDR3 is TGTGCCAGCAGTGGAGAAACCGGGGACATATATTCCTACGAGCAGTACTTC.

This clone has only a few counts. This chain joins TRBV27 and TRBJ2-3; TRBD2 agrees at 10 bases. The CDR3 consists of 17 residues. Losses at the gene ends were 5 bases for V and 4 bases for J; bases not matched to a gene: 12. Germline loops: CDR1 MNHEY, CDR2 SMNVEV (reference sequence). The CDR3 loop is CASSPSTLAGTADTQYF. CDR3 bases: TGTGCCAGCAGTCCATCCACACTAGCGGGAACCGCAGATACGCAGTATTTT.

V usage is TRBV30 and J usage is TRBJ2-1; maybe TRBD1 (7 bases). Germline assignment: CDR1 GTSNPN and CDR2 SVGIG (reference sequence). V gave up 0 bases and J gave up 0 bases, with 21 bases separating them. The CDR3 has 19 residues. The CDR3, as DNA: TGTGCCTGGAGTGTAATGTGGTCAGGGACAGCGGGCTCCTACAATGAGCAGTTCTTC. Protein product: CAWSVMWSGTAGSYNEQFF. Together with reference TRBV30 and TRBJ2-1, the CDR3 gives the full variable domain: SQTIHQWPATLVQPVGSPLSLECTVEGTSNPNLYWYRQAAGRGLQLLFYSVGIGQISSEVPQNLSASRPQDRQFILSSKKLLLSDSGFYLCAWSVMWSGTAGSYNEQFFGPGTRLTVL.

The chain links TRBV19 to TRBJ2-2; no definite D call. Germline V gives CDR1 LNHDA, CDR2 SQIVND (reference sequence). The V end lost 7 bases, the J end lost 0 bases, and 12 bases lay between the germline ends. This CDR3 has 15 residues. The CDR3 coding sequence is TGTGCCAGTACCCTCCTGTCAGCGAACACCGGGGAGCTGTTTTTT. Translated: CASTLLSANTGELFF.

The chain uses TRBV6-5 and TRBJ1-4, with TRBD1 matching over 7 bases. This CDR3 is 14 amino acids long. In germline, CDR1 is MNHEY, CDR2 SVGAGI. Germline trimming cut 7 bases from V and 8 bases from J; bases unmatched to any gene: 10. The CDR3 loop is CASKRQGFREKLFF. The DNA of the CDR3 is TGTGCCAGCAAACGACAGGGCTTTCGCGAAAAACTGTTTTTT.

This sequence joins TRBV6-6 and TRBJ1-6; D possibly corresponds to TRBD1 (6 bases). Germline assignment: CDR1 MNHNY and CDR2 SVGAGI (reference sequence). The CDR3 loop spans 15 amino acids. Trimming stripped 10 bases from V and 6 bases from J, with 19 bases between. The CDR3 loop is CATRDTLGINSPLHF. As DNA, the CDR3 is TGTGCCACTAGGGACACACTAGGGATTAATTCACCCCTCCACTTT.

The V call is TRBV10-3, the J call TRBJ1-2; possible D gene TRBD1, 5 bases. The CDR3 contains 14 residues. V lost 1 base to trimming and J lost 6 bases, with 12 bases between them. Germline V gene data show CDR1 as ENHRY and CDR2 as SYGVKD. CDR3 region: CAISEWGVKDGYTF. The DNA for the CDR3 is TGTGCCATCAGTGAGTGGGGGGTAAAGGATGGCTACACCTTC.

The J gene is TRBJ1-4, the V gene TRBV6-1, with D possibly TRBD1 on 5 matching bases. Germline assignment: CDR1 MNHNS and CDR2 SASEGT. The CDR3 loop spans 14 amino acids. The ends were cut back, 7 bases at V and 0 bases at J, with 9 bases in the middle. The CDR3 reads CASTRGATNEKLFF. CDR3 coding DNA: TGTGCCAGCACAAGGGGCGCAACTAATGAAAAACTGTTTTTT.

The chain combines TRBV28 with TRBJ1-5; weak D call: TRBD1 (6 bases). CDR3 length: 13 residues. Germline lookup yields CDR1 MDHEN and CDR2 SYDVKM. The V end lost 7 bases, the J end lost 4 bases, and 11 bases lay between the germline ends. The CDR3 DNA follows: TGTGCCAGCACTGGACAGTTTAATCAGCCCCAGCATTTT. Amino acids: CASTGQFNQPQHF.

CDR3 coding DNA: TGTGCCAGCAGTCACACCTCTGGGGCCAACGTCCTGACTTTC. Translation gives CASSHTSGANVLTF. The genes are TRBV27 and TRBJ2-6; D call uncertain. The CDR3 runs 14 residues. Looked up from germline, CDR1 is MNHEY and CDR2 is SMNVEV (reference sequence). V dropped 5 bases and J dropped 0 bases, with 5 bases sitting between them.